This TCR beta chain was sequenced in a study of circulating and synovial CD4+ cells in juvenile arthritis. The study, taken as a whole, reports: Bulk blood CD4 samples held at least an order of magnitude more or fewer genomes than CPL. Some such blood samples were as oligoclonal as synovium. Traditional Vbeta family usage analysis missed the pathogenic-like versus bulk difference.

Deletions cut 7 bases from V and 2 bases from J, with 9 bases between. Per germline, CDR1 ENHRY and CDR2 SYGVKD. There are 13 residues in the CDR3. Sequenced by immunoSEQ multiplex PCR; TCRdb stores in-frame clones only, minus some. The sample includes fewer than 35,000 clones, 90% to 95% of them seen just once. On this clone: Its specificity is unknown.

This TCR was recovered from a human donor with juvenile idiopathic arthritis. The chain joins TRBV10-3 to TRBJ1-3; D possibly corresponds to TRBD1 (6 bases). Sequencing was performed on CD4+ T cells from blood. CDR3 residues: CAIKGEAGNTIYF. The DNA for the CDR3 is TGTGCCATCAAGGGGGAAGCTGGAAACACCATATATTTT.